The rows below give T cell receptor beta chains drawn from one sample of a study of a mutant IDH1 vaccine in newly diagnosed glioma. Measured with immunoSEQ multiplex PCR; TCRdb has only the in-frame clones, and not every one. The sample has 25,000 to 35,000 clones, approximately 88% seen once. These TCRs' antigens remain unknown. The starting material was PBMCs, obtained from a glioma patient whose treatment included an IDH1 peptide vaccine. Receptors were obtained from a man in his forties with glioma. The CDR3 runs from the conserved cysteine through the conserved F or W. Each record gives: D gene, V gene, clone size, J gene, CDR3 length, CDR3 DNA, CDR3 protein. The D gene is left open where the match is weak. Rows give clone size only sometimes, using once, few, many, or a class for an expanded clone.

>NA|TRBV7-7|once|TRBJ2-1|14
TGTGCTAGCAGCTTAGGAGTTTTAGGCCATGAGCAGTTCTTC
CASSLGVLGHEQFF
>NA|TRBV4-1|NA|TRBJ2-5|16
TGCGCCAGCAGCCAAGTAAATCTGGGGTTCGGAGAGACCCAGTACTTC
CASSQVNLGFGETQYF
>NA|TRBV6-5|once|TRBJ2-2|15
TGTGCCAGCAGTTACCTTGGGGTGAGGGCCGGGGAGCTGTTTTTT
CASSYLGVRAGELFF
>TRBD1|TRBV7-8|NA|TRBJ1-1|13
TGTGCCAGCAGCTTACGACAGGGGCTGTTTGCTTTCTTT
CASSLRQGLFAFF
>TRBD1|TRBV2|NA|TRBJ2-7|15
TGTGCCAGCACCCCCACAAGGGGGCCCACTCGAGAGCAGTACTTC
CASTPTRGPTREQYF
>NA|TRBV6-1|medium-sized|TRBJ1-5|17
TGTGCCAGCAGTGTGGGGCACTTACGACAAGCCAATCAGCCCCAGCATTTT
CASSVGHLRQANQPQHF
>TRBD1|TRBV27|NA|TRBJ1-2|13
TGTGCCAGCAGTCCTCAGGGGGCGATAGGCTACACCTTC
CASSPQGAIGYTF
>TRBD2|TRBV6-5|NA|TRBJ2-4|16
TGTGCCAGCAGTTTCCGACCTCGGGGGGGTGGAAACATTCAGTACTTC
CASSFRPRGGGNIQYF
>NA|TRBV18|NA|TRBJ2-1|14
TGTGCCAGCTCTGGTAACGCAAACTACAATGAGCAGTTCTTC
CASSGNANYNEQFF
>NA|TRBV6-1|NA|TRBJ2-7|13
TGTGCCAGCAGTGTCTTCCCCTCCTACGAGCAGTACTTC
CASSVFPSYEQYF
>TRBD1|TRBV27|NA|TRBJ2-3|19
TGTGCCAGCACCAGTACCCGGCCAGGGGGTTTTCCTCCTCCAGATACGCAGTATTTT
CASTSTRPGGFPPPDTQYF
>TRBD2|TRBV6-1|NA|TRBJ2-3|18
TGTGCCAGCAGTGAAGTGGGCCTAGCGGGGCCGAGCACAGATACGCAGTATTTT
CASSEVGLAGPSTDTQYF
>NA|TRBV9|NA|TRBJ1-3|17
TGTGCCAGCAGCGTAGGGATAGGGCAGGGCTCTGGAAACACCATATATTTT
CASSVGIGQGSGNTIYF
>NA|TRBV15|once|TRBJ1-3|15
TGTGCCACCAGCCTGGACGCCAGCTCTGGAAACACCATATATTTT
CATSLDASSGNTIYF
>NA|TRBV2|NA|TRBJ2-3|13
TGTGCCAGCAGTGAAGCGCTGACAGATACGCAGTATTTT
CASSEALTDTQYF
>TRBD1|TRBV5-4|NA|TRBJ1-3|16
TGTGCCAGCAGTTGGGGACAGGGGGTTAAAAGAAACACCATATATTTT
CASSWGQGVKRNTIYF
>NA|TRBV6-5|NA|TRBJ2-5|11
TGTGCCAGCGAAGAAGGGGAGACCCAGTACTTC
CASEEGETQYF
>NA|TRBV6-5|NA|TRBJ2-6|15
TGTGCCAGCAGTTACAGGGCTCCTGGGGCCAACGTCCTGACTTTC
CASSYRAPGANVLTF
>NA|TRBV5-4|NA|TRBJ2-2|12
TGTGCCAGCAGCCCGGGTGGGCGTCGGGTGTTTTTT
CASSPGGRRVFF
>NA|TRBV11-1|NA|TRBJ2-4|13
TGTGCCAGCAGCCCAACTGTCCGAGACACTATCTACTTC
CASSPTVRDTIYF
>NA|TRBV19|NA|TRBJ1-2|14
TGTGCCAGTAGTATGAGCAGGGACGACTATGGCTACACCTTC
CASSMSRDDYGYTF
>NA|TRBV5-8|NA|TRBJ1-1|18
TGTGCCAGCAGTCAATTTTATCCAAGGGCATGGGCGAACACTGAAGCTTTCTTT
CASSQFYPRAWANTEAFF